This T cell receptor beta chain is drawn from a study of T cells in Graves' hyperthyroidism and ophthalmopathy. Findings and caveats of the study: In the blood, most expanded thyroid clonotypes above 0.001 appeared as well.

Amplified regions were TCR beta CDR3 sequences from RNA transcripts. HTBI primers were the set used in a first-round RT-PCR of the TCR CDR3. TCRdb re-called the multiplex PCR reads through MiXCR, storing one row per CDR3 protein. The sample consists of around 600,000 distinct CDR3 sequences, roughly 46% of them appearing once. Clinical symptoms, serum thyroxine and TRAb, thyroid ultrasound and orbital computed tomography together formed the diagnostic basis. Points on this clonotype: Antigen: not known.

Trimming stripped 1 base from V and 5 bases from J, with 9 bases between. The CDR3 length is 15 residues. The V gene's germline CDR1 is MGHRA and CDR2 YSYEKL. The sample comprised peripheral blood or thyroid tissue (not recorded which). The V gene is TRBV4-1, the J gene TRBJ1-6, with D perhaps matching TRBD1 (5 bases). The receptor's source is an adult man with Graves' disease, either hyperthyroidism or ophthalmopathy (not recorded which). The CDR3 here is CASSQVPTDNSPLHF. The CDR3 DNA sequence: TGCGCCAGCAGCCAAGTACCGACAGATAATTCACCCCTCCACTTT.